This TCR beta chain originates from a study of technical replicates of blood from several donors. Sequencing used immunoSEQ multiplex PCR; TCRdb keeps in-frame clones, though not all of them. This sample has 70,000 or so clones, with approximately 98% found just once. V gave up 8 bases and J gave up 5 bases, with 22 bases separating them. CDR3 length equals 15 residues. Germline V CDR1 and CDR2: MDHEN, SYDVKM. The sample was T cells isolated from PBMCs. The source of this sequence is a human donor in good health. The chain employs TRBV28 and TRBJ2-7; possible D gene TRBD1, 6 bases. CDR3 residues: CASGTTWARGNEQYF. The CDR3 DNA follows: TGTGCCAGCGGGACCACTTGGGCCAGGGGTAACGAGCAGTACTTC.